This T cell receptor (beta chain) comes out of a study of breast tumors, draining lymph nodes, adjacent tissues. Points from the study as a whole: Compared with lymph nodes, tumors were less diverse; compared with nontumor tissue, more. The lymph node origin of tumor T cells was framed as consistent with a hypothesis, not demonstrated. Most tumor T cells seemingly derive from lymph node, then expand in tumor. Tumor and nontumor repertoires were significantly more similar in luminal-like than in basal-like breast cancer.

TCRdb reprocessed the multiplex PCR reads via MiXCR and lists one record per CDR3 protein. The top ten hold about 4.5% of the sample, which has 200,000 or so distinct CDR3 sequences, over 25% seen once. This clonotype was counted many times. Its antigen is unknown. Samples came from axillary lymph nodes draining the breast cancer. Sequencing was done on a sample of axillary lymph node tissue. The TCR originated in a female donor with breast cancer. Some clones in this sample may be carry-over from other donors' samples.

DNA of the CDR3: TGTGCCAGCAGCCCCCCTAGGGAAGAGCAGTTCTTC. It codes for CASSPPREEQFF. The chain uses TRBV12-3 or TRBV12-4 and TRBJ2-1; D remains ambiguous. V lost 6 bases, J lost 10 bases, and 13 bases lay in between. This CDR3 is 12 amino acids long.